This paragraph covers one T cell receptor beta chain sequence. Its specificity is not known. The junction shows a germline mismatch at one end, possibly a read error. This entry belongs to a study of vaccination and CD4 T cells after COVID-19. Study details: Control cultures were supplied with a CEFX pool, an HIV-1 Nef pool, or no peptide at all.

Sequencing of cultured CD4+ T cell DNA used the Oncomine TCR Beta short-read assay. TCRdb called the PCR reads again in MiXCR, with one record for every CDR3 protein. The sample has around 20,000 distinct CDR3 sequences; approximately 33% are singletons. This CDR3 is built from 15 residues. Germline V gene data show CDR1 as MNHNS and CDR2 as SASEGT. Indicated time point: late sampling 161 to 241 days after vaccination in three convalescent patients. Treatment: roughly 10-day PBMC culture with coronavirus spike peptide pools or control peptides (ViraFEST assay). ViraFEST enlarged antigen-specific T cell populations with peptide pools and afterwards sequenced TCRs.

Sequenced material: CD4+ T cells from blood, cultured in vitro, taken about 7 months after SARS-CoV-2 vaccination. The origin of this receptor is a human donor who had recovered from COVID-19. J is TRBJ2-1 and V is TRBV6-1; 7 positions match TRBD2. The CDR3 coding sequence is TGTGCCAGCAGGGAAGCGGGGAGCTCCTACAATGAGCAGTTCTTC. Translating it yields CASREAGSSYNEQFF.